The T cell receptor beta chain under discussion was sequenced for a study of blood T cell repertoires in COVID-19. Background on the study: Both acute and convalescent COVID-19 samples were obtained from the United States, Italy and Spain. PBMCs, B-cell-depleted T cells, or T cells were the source of the cDNA or gDNA that made up the material.

This clone was recorded a few times. The ends were cut back, 1 base at V and 1 base at J, with 10 bases in the middle. CDR1 SNHLY and CDR2 FYNNEI come from the germline V gene. This CDR3 has 15 residues. Authors' data handling: By means of reference gene primer amplification, nucleated cell counts were estimated. The table came from immunoSEQ multiplex PCR; TCRdb's copy has only in-frame clones and leaves some out. V and J calls plus clone size are reproduced from that table; the DNA served to infer D and trimming. This table has about 160,000 clones, roughly 81% appearing once. The clonotype comes from a man in his forties or fifties with acute or convalescent COVID-19. Sequencing was carried out using peripheral blood. The chain recombines TRBV2 with TRBJ1-1; possibly TRBD1 for D (6 bases). The CDR3 DNA reads TGTGCCAGCAGTGAAGACATGACAGGGAACACTGAAGCTTTCTTT. It encodes CASSEDMTGNTEAFF.